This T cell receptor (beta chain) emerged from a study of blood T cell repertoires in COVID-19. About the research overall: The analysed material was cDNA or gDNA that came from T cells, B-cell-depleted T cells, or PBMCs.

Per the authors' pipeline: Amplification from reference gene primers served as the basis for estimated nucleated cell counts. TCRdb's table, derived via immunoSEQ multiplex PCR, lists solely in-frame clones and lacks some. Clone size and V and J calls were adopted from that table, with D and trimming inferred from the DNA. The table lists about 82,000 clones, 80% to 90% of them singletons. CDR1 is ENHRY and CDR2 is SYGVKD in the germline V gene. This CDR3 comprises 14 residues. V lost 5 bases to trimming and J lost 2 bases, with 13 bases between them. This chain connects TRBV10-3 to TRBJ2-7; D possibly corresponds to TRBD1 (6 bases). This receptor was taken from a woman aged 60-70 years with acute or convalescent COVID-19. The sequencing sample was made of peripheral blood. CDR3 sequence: CAISHRDNPYEQYF. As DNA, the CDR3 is TGTGCCATCAGTCACCGGGACAACCCCTACGAGCAGTACTTC.